Described below is a single TCR beta chain sequence and its context. Its antigen is as yet unknown. The J segment lost 2 bases and the V segment lost 3 bases, leaving 10 bases of the junction unmatched. Per the germline V gene, CDR1 is SEHNR and CDR2 is FQNEAQ (reference sequence). This CDR3 region has 19 residues. These data originate in a study of shared clonotypes between healthy human individuals. Study-wide points: In several donors, about 5% of naive CD4 clonotypes appeared in common.

Naive CD8 isolation took CD45RO-negative cells positively selected for CCR7 and excluded terminally differentiated effector memory CD45RA+ cells. The repertoire was sequenced with immunoSEQ multiplex PCR; TCRdb's copy has only in-frame clones and lacks some. The sample has more than 600,000 clones, 92% seen once. The clonotype was recovered from a man between 25 and 39 years old in good health. Sequenced sample: naive CD8+ T cells sorted from blood. The V and J genes are TRBV7-9 and TRBJ2-1; 13 nucleotides match TRBD2. The CDR3 DNA reads as TGTGCCAGCAGCTTCAAAGGGGGACTAGCGGGACAAACCTACAATGAGCAGTTCTTC. It specifies CASSFKGGLAGQTYNEQFF. Combining the CDR3 with reference TRBV7-9 and TRBJ2-1 gives the whole variable domain DTGVSQNPRHKITKRGQNVTFRCDPISEHNRLYWYRQTLGQGPEFLTYFQNEAQLEKSRLLSDRFSAERPKGSFSTLEIQRTEQGDSAMYLCASSFKGGLAGQTYNEQFFGPGTRLTVL.